Listed below are T cell receptor beta chains from one sample, sequenced in a study of long-term antiretroviral therapy in people with HIV. Measured with immunoSEQ multiplex PCR; TCRdb has only the in-frame clones, and not every one. The sample yields over 15,000 clones, about three quarters seen once. Sequenced material: unsorted PBMCs, taken approximately 2.2 years before starting antiretroviral therapy. These receptor sequences come from a man in his thirties or forties with HIV. CDR3s include the opening cysteine and the closing phenylalanine or tryptophan. Each record gives: V gene, J gene, D gene, clone size, CDR3 DNA, CDR3 protein. The D gene is left open where the match is weak. Clone size appears in some rows only: once, few, many, or a class for an expanded clone.

>TRBV6-6|TRBJ2-3|NA|NA
TGTGCCAGCAGTTACGGCGGGAGCACAGATACGCAGTATTTT
CASSYGGSTDTQYF
>TRBV5-6|TRBJ1-2|NA|NA
TGTGCCAGCAGCTTGGAGGCCACCTATAACTATGGCTACACCTTC
CASSLEATYNYGYTF
>TRBV19|TRBJ1-4|NA|few
TGTGCCAGTAGTAGACTCGGACCTAATGAAAAACTGTTTTTT
CASSRLGPNEKLFF
>TRBV7-3|TRBJ2-5|NA|NA
TGTGCCAGCAGCTTAACCGGGGACTACCAAGAGACCCAGTACTTC
CASSLTGDYQETQYF
>TRBV9|TRBJ2-1|NA|NA
TGTGCCAGCAGCGTAGACGGGGTTCTGGACAATGAGCAGTTCTTC
CASSVDGVLDNEQFF
>TRBV5-1|TRBJ1-2|TRBD1|NA
TGCGCCAGCAGCTTAAGTCCGGGACAGAACTATGATGGCTACACCTTC
CASSLSPGQNYDGYTF
>TRBV9|TRBJ1-1|NA|NA
TGTGCCAGCAGCGAGATTCTACAGGGCGGGAACACTGAAGCTTTCTTT
CASSEILQGGNTEAFF
>TRBV5-4|TRBJ2-7|TRBD2|NA
TGTGCCAGCAGCAGATCTGGCGGGGGCTCCTACGAGCAGTACTTC
CASSRSGGGSYEQYF
>TRBV5-1|TRBJ2-7|NA|NA
TGCGCCAGCAGGGAGCCAGAGGGTGAGCAGTACTTC
CASREPEGEQYF
>TRBV11-3|TRBJ2-7|NA|NA
TGCGCCAGCAGCCAAGAAATGACAGCAGCAACCTACGAGCAGTACTTC
CASSQEMTAATYEQYF